These 18 T cell receptor beta chains share one sample of origin, sequenced in a study of PD-1 blockade in classical Hodgkin lymphoma. This table comes from immunoSEQ multiplex PCR, and its TCRdb copy is limited to in-frame clones, with some not included. The top ten clones hold 6.5% to 8% of a sample with roughly 50,000 clones, roughly nine tenths of them seen once. As to time point: cycle 4 day 1 (C4D1), after 6 weeks of nivolumab. With no exception, relapse followed autologous stem cell transplantation in all patients, and brentuximab vedotin exposure varied. Material: peripheral blood mononuclear cells (PBMCs), obtained before the fourth cycle of nivolumab. These receptors came from a human donor with classical Hodgkin lymphoma.

The genes are TRBV27 and TRBJ2-1; 13 bases line up with TRBD2. The CDR3 spans 18 residues. Trimming cost V 3 bases and J 0 bases; bases outside gene matches: 5. Germline CDR1 reads MNHEY; CDR2 reads SMNVEV (reference sequence). The CDR3 DNA reads TGTGCCAGCAGTTTCCTGGGACTAGCGGGGTCCTCCTACAATGAGCAGTTCTTC. It is translated as CASSFLGLAGSSYNEQFF.

This clone was recorded a few times. The chain recombines TRBV27 with TRBJ2-3, with 10 bases aligning to TRBD2. CDR1 is MNHEY, CDR2 SMNVEV, per germline (reference sequence). The CDR3 is 16 amino acids. J lost 0 bases, V lost 5 bases, and 5 bases had no gene match. The CDR3: CASSPKTSGSTDTQYF. CDR3 sequence (DNA): TGTGCCAGCAGTCCCAAGACTAGCGGGAGCACAGATACGCAGTATTTT.

V is TRBV6-4 and J is TRBJ2-3; the match to TRBD2 covers 7 bases. The V gene end was trimmed by 2 bases and the J gene end by 2 bases; junction bases not matched to a gene: 4. Germline CDR1 MRHNA, CDR2 SNTAGT. This CDR3 spans 15 amino acids. CDR3 sequence: CASSDEAGATDTQYF. The CDR3 DNA reads as TGTGCCAGCAGTGACGAGGCGGGAGCCACAGATACGCAGTATTTT.

This sequence joins TRBV9 and TRBJ2-7; 13 bases are a match to TRBD2. The V and J ends lost 8 bases and 5 bases, in that order; junction bases with no gene match: 7. Germline V gene data show CDR1 as SGDLS and CDR2 as YYNGEE. The CDR3 has 14 amino acids. In DNA, the CDR3 is TGTGCCAGTTCGCCGGGACTAGCGGGACACGAGCAGTACTTC. Translating gives CASSPGLAGHEQYF. Full variable domain (remainder filled in from reference TRBV9 and TRBJ2-7): DSGVTQTPKHLITATGQRVTLRCSPRSGDLSVYWYQQSLDQGLQFLIQYYNGEERAKGNILERFSAQQFPDLHSELNLSSLELGDSALYFCASSPGLAGHEQYFGPGTRLTVT.

This rearrangement joins TRBV15 to TRBJ2-2; D not certain. From germline, CDR1 is LNHNV and CDR2 YYDKDF (reference sequence). Between the trimmed V and J ends, which lost 4 bases and 5 bases, there was a span of 8 bases. The CDR3 contains 13 residues. The CDR3 protein is CATSISGTGELFF. For the CDR3, the DNA is TGTGCCACCAGCATTTCAGGAACCGGGGAGCTGTTTTTT.

This chain joins TRBV19 and TRBJ2-1; TRBD2 aligns across 8 bases. CDR1 and CDR2 (germline): LNHDA, SQIVND (reference sequence). The J segment lost 2 bases and the V segment lost 4 bases, leaving 7 bases of the junction unmatched. The CDR3 has 16 residues. The CDR3 loop reads CASSTPQAGAYNEQFF. The CDR3 nucleotides read TGTGCCAGTAGTACCCCACAAGCGGGGGCCTACAATGAGCAGTTCTTC.

The chain carries TRBV28 and TRBJ2-3; D may correspond to TRBD1 or TRBD2 (6 bases each). CDR3 length equals 15 residues. Between the trimmed V and J ends, which lost 5 bases and 2 bases, there was a span of 14 bases. Germline V CDR1 and CDR2: MDHEN, SYDVKM. CDR3 in amino acids: CASSTRRGATDTQYF. The CDR3 bases are TGTGCCAGCAGTACTAGAAGGGGGGCCACAGATACGCAGTATTTT.

The V gene is TRBV5-4, the J gene TRBJ2-2; TRBD1 matches 10 bases. Germline V gives CDR1 SGHNT, CDR2 YYREEE (reference sequence). The CDR3 totals 15 residues. J gave up 4 bases and V 0 bases, and 0 bases lay outside the gene matches. The CDR3 nucleotides read TGTGCCAGCAGCTTGGGACAGGGGGCCACCGGGGAGCTGTTTTTT. The encoded protein is CASSLGQGATGELFF.

This rearrangement joins TRBV9 to TRBJ1-3; D unclear. Trimming stripped 0 bases from V and 0 bases from J, with 4 bases between. CDR1 and CDR2 from the germline V gene are SGDLS and YYNGEE. The CDR3 consists of 14 residues. The CDR3 region has the DNA TGTGCCAGCAGCGTAGGGAGCTCTGGAAACACCATATATTTT. It codes for CASSVGSSGNTIYF.

The chain links TRBV7-6 to TRBJ2-2; 7 bases fit TRBD2. The CDR3 has 16 amino acids. Germline loops: CDR1 SGHVS, CDR2 FNYEAQ. The ends lost 0 bases at V and 7 bases at J; junction bases unmatched: 8. CDR3 coding DNA: TGTGCCAGCAGCTTAGCGGGAGGGCCATTTAGCGGGGAGCTGTTTTTT. It yields the protein CASSLAGGPFSGELFF.

The rearrangement joins TRBV6-5 to TRBJ2-7, with 8 bases identical to TRBD2. The CDR3 is 13 residues long. V lost 6 bases to trimming and J lost 7 bases; unmatched junction nucleotides: 8. Germline V gene lookup returns CDR1 MNHEY and CDR2 SVGAGI. CDR3 sequence (DNA): TGTGCCAGCAGCCGCGGGAGGCTTCAGGAGCAGTACTTC. Translating it yields CASSRGRLQEQYF.

This chain's CDR3 is CATQRTGLGEQYF. In nucleotides, the CDR3 is TGTGCCACCCAAAGGACAGGCTTGGGGGAGCAGTACTTC. V is TRBV27 and J is TRBJ2-7; TRBD1 agrees at 7 bases. The CDR3 has 13 residues. CDR1 and CDR2 from the germline V gene are MNHEY and SMNVEV (reference sequence). V gave up 10 bases and J gave up 7 bases; unmatched junction bases: 13.

The rearrangement uses TRBV19 and TRBJ2-7; D unclear. The CDR3 runs to 14 residues. Trimming took 3 bases from V and 0 from J, leaving 9 bases between them. The germline CDR1 and CDR2 sequences are LNHDA and SQIVND (reference sequence). The CDR3 nucleotides are TGTGCCAGTAGTATGAAGCCAAGCTCCTACGAGCAGTACTTC. It translates to CASSMKPSSYEQYF.

The chain links TRBV14 to TRBJ2-4; D call uncertain. Germline lookup yields CDR1 SGHDN and CDR2 FVKESK. This CDR3 region has 17 residues. V shed 4 bases and J shed 0 bases, with 16 bases lying between them. The CDR3 spells CASSPYHAVLAKNIQYF. The CDR3 nucleotides are TGTGCCAGCAGCCCCTACCACGCAGTACTAGCCAAAAACATTCAGTACTTC.

This clone has only a few counts. This sequence joins TRBV28 and TRBJ2-7; 9 nucleotides agree with TRBD1. V trimming: 3 bases; J trimming: 4 bases; junction bases outside the gene matches: 4. Germline V lookup: CDR1 MDHEN, CDR2 SYDVKM. CDR3 length equals 14 residues. In DNA, the CDR3 is TGTGCCAGCAGTTTGGACAGGGGAAGGTACGAGCAGTACTTC. Its protein product is CASSLDRGRYEQYF.

This chain links TRBV7-9 with TRBJ1-1, with 9 positions matching TRBD1. The germline V gene has CDR1 SEHNR and CDR2 FQNEAQ (reference sequence). Unmatched junction bases numbered 4, after V lost 5 bases and J lost 6 bases. CDR3 length equals 13 residues. The CDR3 loop reads CASSTTGGSEAFF. The CDR3 DNA is TGTGCCAGCAGCACCACAGGGGGCTCTGAAGCTTTCTTT.

This rearrangement joins TRBV19 to TRBJ2-3; D ambiguous. The CDR3 runs to 14 residues. V was shortened by 5 bases and J by 4 bases, with 13 bases between the two germline ends. The germline gives CDR1 LNHDA, CDR2 SQIVND (reference sequence). CDR3 sequence: CASSPGLAADTQYF. The CDR3 region has the DNA TGTGCCAGTAGTCCTGGTTTAGCTGCAGATACGCAGTATTTT.

V and J are TRBV18 and TRBJ1-5; perhaps TRBD1 as D (6 bases). Germline V gene lookup returns CDR1 KGHSH and CDR2 LQKENI. CDR3 length equals 14 residues. V gave up 1 base and J gave up 6 bases, with 10 bases separating them. The CDR3 DNA follows: TGTGCCAGCTCACCACTACAGGGTGGTCAGCCCCAGCATTTT. It translates to CASSPLQGGQPQHF.